This record concerns one T cell receptor beta chain sequence. Subsets obtained from CD4+ cells comprised CD45RA+ naive and CD45RA-negative memory cells. The test was conducted at deep level. The material for each subset, its genomic DNA, was split evenly across several immunoSEQ plates. Template for every sorted-subset replicate PCR totaled 150 to 250 ng DNA, tens of thousands of T cell genomes. Some clones are missing from TCRdb's copy, which holds only in-frame ones; the method was immunoSEQ multiplex PCR. This table has 950,000 to 1,300,000 clones, about three quarters appearing once. Germline CDR1 and CDR2: MNHNS and SASEGT. Trimming cost V 2 bases and J 3 bases, with 10 bases left between them. The CDR3 contains 14 residues. This sample is part of a study of shared clonotypes between healthy human individuals.

The TCR comes from a man aged 18 to 29 in good health. V is TRBV6-1 and J is TRBJ1-2, with TRBD1 as a possible D gene (5 bases). Sequencing used memory CD4+ T cells sorted from blood. The subset was: CD45RA-negative fraction. CDR3 loop: CASSESDSYYGYTF. Here the CDR3 DNA reads TGTGCCAGCAGTGAATCCGACAGCTACTATGGCTACACCTTC.